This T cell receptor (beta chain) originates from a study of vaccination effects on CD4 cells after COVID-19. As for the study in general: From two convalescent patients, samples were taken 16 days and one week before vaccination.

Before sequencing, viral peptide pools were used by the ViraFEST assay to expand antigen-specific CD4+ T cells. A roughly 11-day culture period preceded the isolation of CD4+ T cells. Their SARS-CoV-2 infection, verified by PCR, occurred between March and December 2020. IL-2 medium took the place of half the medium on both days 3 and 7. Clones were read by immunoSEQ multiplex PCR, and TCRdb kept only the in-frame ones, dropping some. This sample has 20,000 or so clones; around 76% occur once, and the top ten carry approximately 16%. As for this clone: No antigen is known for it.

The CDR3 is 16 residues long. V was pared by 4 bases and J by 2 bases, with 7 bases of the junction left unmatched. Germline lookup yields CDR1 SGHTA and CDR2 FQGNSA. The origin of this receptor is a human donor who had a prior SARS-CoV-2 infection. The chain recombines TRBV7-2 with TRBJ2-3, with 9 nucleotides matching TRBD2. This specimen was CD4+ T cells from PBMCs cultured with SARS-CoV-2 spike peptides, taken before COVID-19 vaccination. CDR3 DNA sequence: TGTGCCAGCAGCTACAAAAGCGGGGGGATCACAGATACGCAGTATTTT. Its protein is CASSYKSGGITDTQYF.